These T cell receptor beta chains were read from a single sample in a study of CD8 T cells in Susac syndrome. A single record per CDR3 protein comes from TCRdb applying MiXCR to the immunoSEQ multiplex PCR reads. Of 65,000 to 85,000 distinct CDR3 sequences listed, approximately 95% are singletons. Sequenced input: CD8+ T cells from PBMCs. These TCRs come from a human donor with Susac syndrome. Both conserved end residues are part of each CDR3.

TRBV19,CASSISLAGGISYNEQFF
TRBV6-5,CASSPPGQGAYEQYF
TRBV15,CATSGLGASGQHRYEQYF
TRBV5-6,CASSFGNTGELFF
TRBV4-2,CASSQENLSGNTIYF
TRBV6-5,CASSYSKSGRAYNEQFF
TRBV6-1,CASSETENYGYTF
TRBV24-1,CATSDPGALGRGYNEQFF
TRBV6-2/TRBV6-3,CASSYLDRGDYEQYF
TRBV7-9,CASSFVRGSYNEQFF
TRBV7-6,CASRAGGGDYEQYF
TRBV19,CASSMYGNGQPQHF
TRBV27,CASSFGRPHIQGYTF
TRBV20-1,CSASPGSSSGNTIYF
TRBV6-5,CASTSTSATNEKLFF
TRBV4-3,CASSHLAGGRETQYF
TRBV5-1,CASSSGQGVHEQYF
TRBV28,CASSLTGGSPQHF
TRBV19,CASSMDTGSYGYTF
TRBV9,CASGEPEAFF
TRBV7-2,CASSLREGLYDYTF
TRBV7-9,CASSARDSMNTEAFF
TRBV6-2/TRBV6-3,CASSFLNPNQPQHF
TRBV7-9,CASSRGADEAFF
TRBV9,CASSVGTDYQETQYF
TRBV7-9,CASSPRGGGPNYGYTF
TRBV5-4,CASSFEGENTEAFF
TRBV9,CASSTSGGAYEQFF
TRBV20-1,CSARSTGGSLNPETQYF
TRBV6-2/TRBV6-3,CASSSHTPNTEAFF
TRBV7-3,CASSLTSLAGGPDTGELFF
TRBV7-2,CASSPGHKGKKLFF
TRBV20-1,CSARSSSRGKNTEAFF
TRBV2,CASKTGRETQYF
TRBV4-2,CASSQKQGPGDTQYF
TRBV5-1,CASSLNRRDPYNEQFF
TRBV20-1,CSARDSEAGQTYNEQFF
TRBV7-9,CASSLARGRLANYGYTF
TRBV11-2,CASSLETGFNGYTF
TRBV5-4,CASSPGRVETQYF
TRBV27,CASSFEGRGTEAFF
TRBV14,CASSRQGDTEAFF
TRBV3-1,CASSASGKQFF
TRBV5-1,CASSSLEEQYF
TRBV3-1,CASSQGLDSYNEQFF
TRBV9,CASSPRGAGNEQFF
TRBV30,CAWRLASDTQYF
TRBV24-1,CATSAATGTDTQYF